This TCR beta chain was sequenced during a study of response to subunit inactivated influenza vaccine (dated by TCRdb to 2016 to 2019). Notes on the research overall: Deep quantitative T cell receptor repertoire profiling was used in the study to track responses to a trivalent subunit inactivated influenza vaccine.

A remark on this clonotype: Which antigen it targets is not known. One base away there is no much larger clone; base qualities are not given.

Results the study describes overall, beyond this receptor: The authors suggested that each seasonal influenza vaccination may recruit only a limited number of new T cells.

The CDR3 contains 17 residues, cysteine and phenylalanine counted. Here the CDR3 DNA is all that survives: 51 bases in frame from base 1. CDR1 and CDR2 are read off the germline V gene as KGHDR and SFDVKD. Relative to germline, V is missing 3 bases and J is missing 8 bases, with 12 bases of the junction outside any gene match. Library preparation used RT-PCR. The sequencing machine was an Illumina HiSeq 2500. The public reads were run again by TCRdb, first through fastp at Q25 and then through MiXCR, and only productive beta chains were kept. Each entry is one CDR3 protein sequence, shown with its most common DNA and genes. Present in this sample are 650,000 to 850,000 distinct CDR3 sequences, over 11% of which were seen just once. Together, the top ten hold around 6.5% of the sample.

The V gene is TRBV24-1 and the J gene is TRBJ2-1, and TRBD1 matches 10 of the central bases. The source was PBMCs from blood, collected about 14 days before vaccination. This clonotype was obtained from a man aged 50-60 years who received an inactivated influenza vaccine. Donor details come from another sample of the same person, matched by shared clones. The nucleotide sequence is TGTGCCACCAGTGATCTGATTGGGGGACAGGGGTCCCATGAGCAGTTCTTC. Its protein is CATSDLIGGQGSHEQFF.